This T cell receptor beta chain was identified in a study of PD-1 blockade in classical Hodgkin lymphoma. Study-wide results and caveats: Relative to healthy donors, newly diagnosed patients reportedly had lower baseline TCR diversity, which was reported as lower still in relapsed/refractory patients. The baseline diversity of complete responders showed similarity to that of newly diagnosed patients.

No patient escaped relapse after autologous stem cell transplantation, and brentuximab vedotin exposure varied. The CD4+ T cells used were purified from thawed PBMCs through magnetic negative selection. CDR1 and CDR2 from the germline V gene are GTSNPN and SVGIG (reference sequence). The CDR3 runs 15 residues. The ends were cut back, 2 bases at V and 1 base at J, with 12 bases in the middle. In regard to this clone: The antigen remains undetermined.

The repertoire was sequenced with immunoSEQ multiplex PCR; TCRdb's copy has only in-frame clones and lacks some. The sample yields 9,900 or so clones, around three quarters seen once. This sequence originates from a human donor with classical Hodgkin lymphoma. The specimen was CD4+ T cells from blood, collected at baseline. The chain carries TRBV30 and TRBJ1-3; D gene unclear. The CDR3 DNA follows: TGTGCCTGGAGTATAGAACCTCTTTCTGGAAACACCATATATTTT. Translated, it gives CAWSIEPLSGNTIYF.